This T cell receptor (beta chain) emerged from a study of human T cells and chemical hapten exposure. As the library was built, unique molecular identifiers were attached to individual cDNA molecules. As originally analysed: A per-sample median of around 88,000 TCRs was observed, with counts ranging from about 23,224 to 690,600. From the RACE reads, TCRdb called clonotypes with MiXCR, one entry per CDR3 protein. The V and J calls reflect TCRdb's pipeline rather than the authors' work. The data show under 400,000 distinct CDR3 sequences, approximately 5% seen once. This clonotype was counted many times. This sample's time point: pre-sensitization, week 0. This sample's treatment: therapeutic diphenylcyclopropenone sensitization with weekly scalp DPC. V dropped 6 bases and J dropped 0; count of bases not matched to a gene: 9. The CDR3 spans 17 residues. Germline V gene data show CDR1 as MNHEY and CDR2 as SVGEGT.

The chain joins TRBV6-2 or TRBV6-3 to TRBJ2-1, with 9 bases aligning to TRBD2. The source is a woman in her fifties or sixties with alopecia areata. Some clones in this sample may be carry-over from other donors' samples. This sample comprised whole blood, obtained in connection with sensitization to the hapten diphenylcyclopropenone (DPC). The CDR3 here is CASSEELAGPSYNEQFF. The CDR3 DNA sequence: TGTGCCAGCAGCGAAGAGCTAGCGGGGCCCTCCTACAATGAGCAGTTCTTC.